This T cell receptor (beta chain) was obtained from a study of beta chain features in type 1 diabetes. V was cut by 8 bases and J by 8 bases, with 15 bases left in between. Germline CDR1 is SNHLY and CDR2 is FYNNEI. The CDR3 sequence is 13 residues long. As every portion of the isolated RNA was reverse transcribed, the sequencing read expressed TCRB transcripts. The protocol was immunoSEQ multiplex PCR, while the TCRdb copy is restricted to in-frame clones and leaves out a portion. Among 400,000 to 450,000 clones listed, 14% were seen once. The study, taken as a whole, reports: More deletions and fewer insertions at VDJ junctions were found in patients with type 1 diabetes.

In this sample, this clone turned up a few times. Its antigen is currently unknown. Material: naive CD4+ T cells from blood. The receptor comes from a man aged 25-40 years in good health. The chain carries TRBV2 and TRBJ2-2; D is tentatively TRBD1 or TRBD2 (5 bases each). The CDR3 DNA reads TGTGCCAGCGGGGGTCTAGCAATTGGGGAGCTGTTTTTT. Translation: CASGGLAIGELFF.